Listed here is a single T cell receptor beta chain. This specimen comes from a study of radiotherapy plus CTLA-4 blockade in lung cancer. The CDR3 extends over 14 amino acids. V gave up 2 bases and J gave up 1 base, with 5 bases separating them. Germline assignment: CDR1 SEHNR and CDR2 FQNEAQ (reference sequence). TCRdb keeps only in-frame clones here, not all; method: immunoSEQ multiplex PCR. In the table there are 65,000 to 95,000 clones, over 75% of which are singletons. The sequenced sample was peripheral blood, obtained from a patient treated with radiotherapy plus ipilimumab. This clonotype was sampled from a human donor with non-small cell lung cancer that progressed on radiotherapy plus ipilimumab. This sequence joins TRBV7-9 and TRBJ2-2, with no clear D. Written as DNA, the CDR3 is TGTGCCAGCAGCTTATTGGGGAACACCGGGGAGCTGTTTTTT. Encoded protein: CASSLLGNTGELFF.